The 12 T cell receptor beta chains presented below share a single source sample, sequenced in a study of vaccination and CD4 T cells after COVID-19. The Oncomine TCR Beta short-read assay sequenced DNA from cultured CD4+ T cells. TCRdb re-called the PCR reads with MiXCR, one entry per CDR3 protein. The sample carries some 16,000 distinct CDR3 sequences, less than 35% recorded once. Specified treatment: approximately nine-day PBMC culture with coronavirus spike peptide pools or control peptides (ViraFEST assay). For these TCRs, the target antigens are not known. Sequencing was done on a sample of cultured CD4+ T cells from blood. The receptor source for this set is a human donor with COVID-19.

This clonotype has a handful of counts. The V and J genes are TRBV6-1 and TRBJ2-5; 7 positions agree with TRBD1. Trimming removed 5 bases from V and 5 bases from J; junction bases left unmatched: 8. Per germline, CDR1 MNHNS and CDR2 SASEGT. The CDR3 has 14 amino acids. The CDR3 region has the DNA TGTGCCAGCAGTCGAGGACAGGAAAGGGAGACCCAGTACTTC. It specifies CASSRGQERETQYF.

On this clonotype: The junction and the germline gene differ at one end; a read error may be behind it. This rearrangement joins TRBV7-2 to TRBJ1-3, with no clear D. CDR1 and CDR2 (germline): SGHTA, FQGNSA. The CDR3 loop spans 14 amino acids. CDR3 residues: CASSLDPSGHTIYF. Here the CDR3 DNA reads TGTGCCAGCAGCTTAGACCCTAGTGGACACACCATATATTTT.

The chain carries TRBV7-3 and TRBJ2-3; no clear D gene. The CDR3 is 16 amino acids. CDR1 and CDR2 (germline): SGHTA, FQGTGA. V lost 4 bases and J 1 base, leaving 15 bases between the germline ends. CDR3 sequence (DNA): TGTGCCAGCAGCTCATCCCTCATTGGTGGCACAGATACGCAGTATTTT. The encoded protein is CASSSSLIGGTDTQYF.

The chain joins TRBV19 to TRBJ1-2; D not resolved. This CDR3 spans 14 amino acids. V dropped 0 bases and J dropped 1 base, with 6 bases sitting between them. CDR1 and CDR2 (germline): LNHDA, SQIVND (reference sequence). Written as DNA, the CDR3 is TGTGCCAGTAGTATAGATTCGGGTAACTATGGCTACACCTTC. This gives the protein CASSIDSGNYGYTF.

The V gene is TRBV12-3 or TRBV12-4, the J gene TRBJ1-2; 8 nucleotides align to TRBD1. The CDR3 runs 13 residues. The V and J ends lost 5 bases and 6 bases, in that order; junction bases with no gene match: 5. The CDR3 coding sequence is TGTGCCAGCAGTCGACAGGGGCGGGATGGCTACACCTTC. Residues: CASSRQGRDGYTF.

V usage is TRBV19 and J usage is TRBJ2-5, with a weak D call TRBD1 (7 bases). V was shortened by 5 bases and J by 4 bases, with 17 bases between the two germline ends. This CDR3 spans 15 amino acids. Per the germline V gene, CDR1 is LNHDA and CDR2 is SQIVND (reference sequence). The CDR3 here is CASSETGRRIETQYF. In nucleotides, the CDR3 is TGTGCCAGTAGTGAGACAGGGAGGAGAATAGAGACCCAGTACTTC.

This clonotype was seen a handful of times. The CDR3 bases are TGTGCCAGCAGCCCCTCAGGCGCGAATAGCAATCAGCCCCAGCATTTT. It yields the protein CASSPSGANSNQPQHF. This chain uses TRBV28 with TRBJ1-5, with D unresolved. Trimming removed 6 bases at V and 0 bases at J, with 15 bases between. This CDR3 has 16 residues. Germline V lookup: CDR1 MDHEN, CDR2 SYDVKM.

This clonotype was recorded a few times. The gene calls are TRBV28 and TRBJ1-5; a weak D match, TRBD1 (6 bases). V lost 6 bases to trimming and J lost 5 bases, with 14 bases between them. The CDR3 has 14 residues. Germline values: CDR1 MDHEN, CDR2 SYDVKM. The CDR3 nucleotides are TGTGCCAGCAGGGGGCCGGGGGCCCATCAGCCCCAGCATTTT. Translated, it gives CASRGPGAHQPQHF.

The sample holds a few counts of this clonotype. V is TRBV7-9 and J is TRBJ1-1; D is perhaps TRBD1 (6 bases). The germline V gene encodes CDR1 SEHNR and CDR2 FQNEAQ (reference sequence). Trimming removed 8 bases at V and 5 bases at J, with 12 bases between. The CDR3 has 12 amino acids. CDR3 nucleotide sequence: TGTGCCAGCGGGGGCGGGCGTACTGAAGCTTTCTTT. It is translated as CASGGGRTEAFF.

This clonotype was recorded a few times. The rearrangement links TRBV10-3 to TRBJ2-7; D call uncertain. CDR1 is ENHRY and CDR2 is SYGVKD in the germline V gene. Deletions cut 3 bases from V and 2 bases from J, with 11 bases between. CDR3 size: 14 residues. This chain's CDR3 is CAISELPAPYEQYF. The CDR3 DNA is TGTGCCATCAGTGAACTGCCAGCCCCCTACGAGCAGTACTTC.

The J gene is TRBJ1-1, the V gene TRBV27; D not certain. This CDR3 contains 13 residues. Germline CDR1 is MNHEY and CDR2 is SMNVEV (reference sequence). The V end lost 2 bases, the J end lost 11 bases, and 15 bases lay between the germline ends. The CDR3: CASSLRNSRSAFF. The CDR3 DNA is TGTGCCAGCAGTTTAAGAAATTCTAGGTCGGCTTTCTTT.

The genes are TRBV20-1 and TRBJ1-2; D not resolved. Germline V gene lookup returns CDR1 DFQATT and CDR2 SNEGSKA (reference sequence). CDR3 length equals 13 residues. V lost 3 bases, J lost 0 bases, and 8 bases lay in between. As DNA, the CDR3 is TGCAGTGCTAGCGTGGCAGCTAACTATGGCTACACCTTC. It translates to CSASVAANYGYTF.